Below, 4 T cell receptor beta chains from the same sample are listed, as sequenced in a study of cytomegalovirus exposure and HLA in healthy donors. The PCR used 60 Vbeta and 13 Jbeta primers. TCRdb keeps only in-frame clones here, not all; method: immunoSEQ multiplex PCR. The sample has around 80,000 clones, 78% seen once. Sequences were obtained from PBMCs. The receptor set was obtained from a man aged 35-49 years in good health and CMV-seronegative.

This sequence joins TRBV7-2 and TRBJ2-1; TRBD2 matches at 13 bases. This CDR3 region has 16 residues. Germline-derived CDR1 and CDR2 are SGHTA and FQGNSA. The V and J ends lost 5 bases and 10 bases, in that order; junction bases with no gene match: 11. The CDR3 DNA sequence: TGTGCCAGCAGCCTGGACCCTGGGACTAGCGGGGTCGAGCAGTTCTTC. It codes for CASSLDPGTSGVEQFF.

CDR3 DNA sequence: TGCGCCAGCAAGCTTGGCGGGAGCGAAAAACTGTTTTTT. Amino acid sequence: CASKLGGSEKLFF. The chain uses TRBV5-1 and TRBJ1-4, with no clear D. Trimming shortened V by 6 bases and J by 8 bases, and 14 bases separated the two germline ends. CDR3 size: 13 residues. Germline V gives CDR1 SGHRS, CDR2 YFSETQ. Looking up the rest from reference TRBV5-1 and TRBJ1-4 gives the full variable domain: KAGVTQTPRYLIKTRGQQVTLSCSPISGHRSVSWYQQTPGQGLQFLFEYFSETQRNKGNFPGRFSGRQFSNSRSEMNVSTLELGDSALYLCASKLGGSEKLFFGSGTQLSVL.

This clone was observed a few times. V and J are TRBV11-2 and TRBJ1-1; D unclear. Germline V gene sequence: CDR1 SGHAT, CDR2 FQNNGV. The CDR3 contains 13 residues. Trimming shortened V by 0 bases and J by 4 bases, and 6 bases separated the two germline ends. CDR3 sequence: CASSLERLTEAFF. DNA of the CDR3: TGTGCCAGCAGCTTAGAGAGACTCACTGAAGCTTTCTTT.

The chain uses TRBV5-1 and TRBJ2-1; 7 bases match TRBD1. Per germline, CDR1 SGHRS and CDR2 YFSETQ. The CDR3 length is 16 residues. J lost 3 bases, V lost 1 base, and 7 bases had no gene match. The CDR3 loop reads CASSLRTGPGYNEQFF. DNA for the CDR3: TGCGCCAGCAGCTTGAGGACAGGCCCTGGCTACAATGAGCAGTTCTTC.